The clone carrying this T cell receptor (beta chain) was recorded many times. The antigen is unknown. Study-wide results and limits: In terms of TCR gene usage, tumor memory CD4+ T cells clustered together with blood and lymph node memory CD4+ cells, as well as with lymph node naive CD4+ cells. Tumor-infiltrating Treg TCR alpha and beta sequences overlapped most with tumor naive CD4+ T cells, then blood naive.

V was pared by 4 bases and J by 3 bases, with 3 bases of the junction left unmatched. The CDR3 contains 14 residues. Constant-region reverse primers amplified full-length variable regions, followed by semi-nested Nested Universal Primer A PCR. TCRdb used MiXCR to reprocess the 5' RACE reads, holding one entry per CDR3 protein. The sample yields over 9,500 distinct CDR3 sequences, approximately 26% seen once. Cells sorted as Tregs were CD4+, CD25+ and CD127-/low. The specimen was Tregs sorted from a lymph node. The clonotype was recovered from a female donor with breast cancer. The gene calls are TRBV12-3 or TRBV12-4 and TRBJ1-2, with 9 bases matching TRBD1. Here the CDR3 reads CASSSRDRDYGYTF. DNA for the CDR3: TGTGCCAGCAGTTCCCGGGACAGGGACTATGGCTACACCTTC.